A selection of T cell receptor beta chains follows, all from one sample in a study of beta chain features in type 1 diabetes. TCRdb's table, derived via immunoSEQ multiplex PCR, lists solely in-frame clones and lacks some. The sample has about 150,000 clones; about 13% are singletons. Specimen: central memory CD4+ T cells from blood. The receptors were sampled from a man aged 18 to 29 with type 1 diabetes. Both conserved end residues are part of each CDR3. The D gene is left open where the match is weak. Only part of the rows carry a size: once, few, many, or a class if the clone is expanded.

CDR3aa	CDR3nt	abundance	len	v_gene	j_gene	d_gene
CASSPLPGGRYNEQFF	TGTGCCAGCAGCCCCTTACCGGGGGGGCGGTACAATGAGCAGTTCTTC	many	16	TRBV5-4	TRBJ2-1	TRBD2
CASRYGTGDSHEQYF	TGTGCCAGCAGGTACGGGACAGGTGATTCCCACGAGCAGTACTTC	NA	15	TRBV5-4	TRBJ2-7	TRBD1
CASSPGASGGLDTQYF	TGTGCCAGCTCACCGGGGGCTAGCGGGGGACTGGATACGCAGTATTTT	few	16	TRBV18	TRBJ2-3	TRBD2
CASSSIPTGELFF	TGTGCCAGCAGTTCTATACCCACCGGGGAGCTGTTTTTT	few	13	TRBV2	TRBJ2-2	NA
CAVQGSDTEAFF	TGTGCCGTACAGGGGTCGGACACTGAAGCTTTCTTT	few	12	TRBV6-5	TRBJ1-1	TRBD1
CAWSDGTRTEAFF	TGTGCCTGGAGCGACGGGACCCGCACTGAAGCTTTCTTT	few	13	TRBV30	TRBJ1-1	NA
CASSSRQGAIGYTF	TGTGCCAGCAGCTCCAGACAGGGGGCAATAGGCTACACCTTC	NA	14	TRBV5-4	TRBJ1-2	TRBD1
CATARWEKLFF	TGTGCCACCGCCAGGTGGGAAAAACTGTTTTTT	NA	11	TRBV2	TRBJ1-4	NA
CASSTSGQAQETQYF	TGTGCCAGTAGTACCTCCGGACAGGCGCAAGAGACCCAGTACTTC	few	15	TRBV19	TRBJ2-5	TRBD1
CASGPGQGTKEAFF	TGTGCTAGTGGACCCGGACAGGGTACAAAAGAAGCTTTCTTT	NA	14	TRBV12-5	TRBJ1-1	TRBD1
CASSLEGLEQYF	TGCGCCAGCAGCTTGGAGGGTCTCGAGCAGTACTTC	few	12	TRBV5-1	TRBJ2-7	NA
CAWRWANTEAFF	TGTGCCTGGAGGTGGGCCAACACTGAAGCTTTCTTT	NA	12	TRBV30	TRBJ1-1	NA
CSVLQADRNYGYTF	TGCAGCGTCCTGCAAGCCGACAGAAACTATGGCTACACCTTC	NA	14	TRBV29-1	TRBJ1-2	NA
CASSIGNEGAILYEQYF	TGTGCCAGTAGTATAGGCAATGAGGGGGCGATCCTTTACGAGCAGTACTTC	NA	17	TRBV19	TRBJ2-7	TRBD1
CASSLMTGMGNEQYF	TGTGCCAGCAGCCTCATGACAGGGATGGGGAACGAGCAGTACTTC	few	15	TRBV7-2	TRBJ2-7	TRBD1
CASRGADYGYTF	TGTGCCAGCCGAGGGGCGGACTATGGCTACACCTTC	few	12	TRBV25-1	TRBJ1-2	NA
CASSSTGTSVTGELFF	TGTGCCAGCAGCTCAACCGGGACTAGCGTCACCGGGGAGCTGTTTTTT	NA	16	TRBV4-2	TRBJ2-2	TRBD2
CASRGGLAGTKNIQYF	TGTGCCAGCAGGGGAGGACTAGCGGGGACAAAAAACATTCAGTACTTC	NA	16	TRBV2	TRBJ2-4	TRBD2
CASTRGTRNNEQFF	TGTGCCAGCACACGGGGGACCCGAAACAATGAGCAGTTCTTC	NA	14	TRBV6-1	TRBJ2-1	NA
CASRRSQVDTIYF	TGTGCCAGTCGACGGTCCCAGGTGGACACCATATATTTT	few	13	TRBV19	TRBJ1-3	NA
CASSPTIATNEKLFF	TGTGCCAGCAGCCCAACTATTGCAACTAATGAAAAACTGTTTTTT	NA	15	TRBV4-2	TRBJ1-4	NA
CAWSREGETQYF	TGTGCCTGGTCCCGGGAGGGAGAGACCCAGTACTTC	many	12	TRBV30	TRBJ2-5	TRBD2
CASMRGADTQYF	TGTGCCAGCATGCGGGGGGCAGATACGCAGTATTTT	NA	12	TRBV2	TRBJ2-3	TRBD2
CASSSRDRGIQPQHF	TGTGCCAGCAGTTCTCGGGACAGGGGAATTCAGCCCCAGCATTTT	NA	15	TRBV28	TRBJ1-5	TRBD1
CASSLRGLNYGYTF	TGTGCCAGCAGCTTACGAGGGTTGAACTATGGCTACACCTTC	NA	14	TRBV5-6	TRBJ1-2	NA
CASSLQRGLYNEQFF	TGTGCCAGCAGCTTACAGCGGGGACTCTACAATGAGCAGTTCTTC	few	15	TRBV7-2	TRBJ2-1	TRBD2
CASSISGTSGGRRTQYF	TGTGCCAGCAGCATATCCGGGACTAGCGGGGGCCGGCGGACCCAGTACTTC	NA	17	TRBV28	TRBJ2-5	TRBD2
CASRSYNEQFF	TGTGCCAGCAGATCATACAATGAGCAGTTCTTC	many	11	TRBV2	TRBJ2-1	NA